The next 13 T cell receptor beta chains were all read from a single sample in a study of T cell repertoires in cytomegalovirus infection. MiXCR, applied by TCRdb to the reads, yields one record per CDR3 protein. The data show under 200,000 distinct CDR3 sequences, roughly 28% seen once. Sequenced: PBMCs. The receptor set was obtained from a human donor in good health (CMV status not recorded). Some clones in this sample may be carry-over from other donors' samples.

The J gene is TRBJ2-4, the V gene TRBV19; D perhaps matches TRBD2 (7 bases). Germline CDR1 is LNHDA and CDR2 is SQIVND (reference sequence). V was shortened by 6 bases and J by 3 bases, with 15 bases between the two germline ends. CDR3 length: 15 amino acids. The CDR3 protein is CASSRGGSNKNIQYF. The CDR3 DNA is TGTGCCAGTAGCCGCGGGGGCAGCAACAAAAACATTCAGTACTTC.

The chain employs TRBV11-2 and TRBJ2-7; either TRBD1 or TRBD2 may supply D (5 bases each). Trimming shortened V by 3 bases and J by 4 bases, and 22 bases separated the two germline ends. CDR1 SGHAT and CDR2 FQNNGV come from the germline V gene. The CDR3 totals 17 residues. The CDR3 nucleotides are TGTGCCAGCAGCTTCCCCGGGGCGGACCCGTCGTTTTACGAGCAGTACTTC. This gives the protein CASSFPGADPSFYEQYF.

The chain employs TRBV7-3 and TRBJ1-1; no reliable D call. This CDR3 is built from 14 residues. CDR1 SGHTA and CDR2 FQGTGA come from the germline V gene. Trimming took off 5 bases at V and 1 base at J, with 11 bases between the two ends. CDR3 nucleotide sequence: TGTGCCAGCAGCGCAGGCGCGGGGAACACTGAAGCTTTCTTT. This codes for CASSAGAGNTEAFF.

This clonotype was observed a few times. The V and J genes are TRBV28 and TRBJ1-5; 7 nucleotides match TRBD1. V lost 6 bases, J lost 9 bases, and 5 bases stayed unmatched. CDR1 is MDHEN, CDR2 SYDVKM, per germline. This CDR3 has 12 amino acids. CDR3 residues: CASSTGARPQHF. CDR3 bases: TGTGCCAGCAGCACAGGGGCGAGGCCCCAGCATTTT.

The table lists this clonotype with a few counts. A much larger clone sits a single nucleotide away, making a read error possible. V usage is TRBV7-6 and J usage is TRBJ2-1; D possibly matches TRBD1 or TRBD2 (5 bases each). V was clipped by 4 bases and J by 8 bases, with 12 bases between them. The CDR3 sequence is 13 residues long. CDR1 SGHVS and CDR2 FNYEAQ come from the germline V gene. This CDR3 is CASSSGRGYEQFF. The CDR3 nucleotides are TGTGCCAGCAGCTCGGGACGGGGCTATGAGCAGTTCTTC.

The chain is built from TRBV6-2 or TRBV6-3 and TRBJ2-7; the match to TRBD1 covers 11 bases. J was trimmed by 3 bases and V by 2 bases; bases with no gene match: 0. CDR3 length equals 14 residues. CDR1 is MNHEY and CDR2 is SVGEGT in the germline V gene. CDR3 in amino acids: CASSYGTGGYEQYF. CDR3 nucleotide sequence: TGTGCCAGCAGTTACGGGACAGGGGGCTACGAGCAGTACTTC.

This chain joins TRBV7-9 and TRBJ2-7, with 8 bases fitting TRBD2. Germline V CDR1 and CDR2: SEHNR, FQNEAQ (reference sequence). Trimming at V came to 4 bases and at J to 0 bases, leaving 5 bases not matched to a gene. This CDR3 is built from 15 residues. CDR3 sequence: CASSSGGGNSYEQYF. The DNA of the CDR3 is TGTGCCAGCAGCTCCGGGGGGGGGAACTCCTACGAGCAGTACTTC.

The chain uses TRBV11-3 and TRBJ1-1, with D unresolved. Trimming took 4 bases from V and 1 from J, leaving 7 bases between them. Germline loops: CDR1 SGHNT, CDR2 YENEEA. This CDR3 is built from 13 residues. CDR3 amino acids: CASSSEGNTEAFF. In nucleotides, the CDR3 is TGTGCCAGCAGCTCAGAAGGGAACACTGAAGCTTTCTTT.

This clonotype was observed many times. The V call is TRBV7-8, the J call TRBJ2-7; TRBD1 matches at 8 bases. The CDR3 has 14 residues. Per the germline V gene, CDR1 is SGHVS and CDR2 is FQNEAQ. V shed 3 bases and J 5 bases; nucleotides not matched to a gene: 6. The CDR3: CASSFTDRGDEQYF. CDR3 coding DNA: TGTGCCAGCAGCTTCACCGACAGGGGCGACGAGCAGTACTTC.

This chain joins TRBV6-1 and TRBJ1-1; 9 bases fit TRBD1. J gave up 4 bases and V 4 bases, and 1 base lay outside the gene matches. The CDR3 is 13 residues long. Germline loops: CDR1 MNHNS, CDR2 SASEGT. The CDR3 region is CASSGDRVTEAFF. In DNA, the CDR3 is TGTGCCAGCAGTGGGGACAGGGTCACTGAAGCTTTCTTT.

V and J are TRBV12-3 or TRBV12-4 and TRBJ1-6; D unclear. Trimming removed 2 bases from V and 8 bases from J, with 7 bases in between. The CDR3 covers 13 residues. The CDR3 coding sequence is TGTGCCAGCAGTTTACGATATGATTCACCCCTCCACTTT. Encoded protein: CASSLRYDSPLHF.

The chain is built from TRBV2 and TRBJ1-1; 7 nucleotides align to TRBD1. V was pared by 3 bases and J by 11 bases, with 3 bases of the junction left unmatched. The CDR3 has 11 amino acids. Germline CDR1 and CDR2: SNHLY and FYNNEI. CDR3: CASSDDRDAFF. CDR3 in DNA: TGTGCCAGCAGTGACGACAGGGACGCTTTCTTT.

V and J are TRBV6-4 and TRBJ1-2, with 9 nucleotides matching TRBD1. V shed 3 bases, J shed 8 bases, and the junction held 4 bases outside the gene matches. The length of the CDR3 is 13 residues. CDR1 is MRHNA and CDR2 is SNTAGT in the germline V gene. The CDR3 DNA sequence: TGTGCCAGCAGTGAAGAGACAGGGGGAGGCTACACCTTC. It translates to CASSEETGGGYTF.